Each of the 12 T cell receptor beta chains below was sequenced from the same sample in a study of blood T cell repertoires in COVID-19. TCRdb's table, derived via immunoSEQ multiplex PCR, lists solely in-frame clones and lacks some. Here the sample spans 300,000 to 400,000 clones, under 90% being singletons. The sequenced sample was PBMCs or T cells enriched from blood (not recorded which). Receptor source: a man aged 60-69 years who had recovered from COVID-19.

V and J are TRBV27 and TRBJ1-4; tentative D call: TRBD1 (5 bases). V shed 3 bases and J shed 2 bases, with 19 bases lying between them. From germline, CDR1 is MNHEY and CDR2 SMNVEV (reference sequence). The length of the CDR3 is 18 residues. The CDR3 protein is CASSFFGHTIGTNEKLFF. Here the CDR3 DNA reads TGTGCCAGCAGTTTTTTCGGACACACCATAGGGACTAATGAAAAACTGTTTTTT.

The chain uses TRBV6-5 and TRBJ1-4; 7 bases match TRBD1. The V gene's germline CDR1 is MNHEY and CDR2 SVGAGI. V was pared by 0 bases and J by 8 bases, with 9 bases of the junction left unmatched. The CDR3 length is 16 residues. In DNA form, the CDR3 reads TGTGCCAGCAGTTACTCCCAAGGGGGCCTCCGGGAAAAACTGTTTTTT. Translating it yields CASSYSQGGLREKLFF.

The chain uses TRBV19 and TRBJ1-5, with D possibly TRBD1 on 6 matching bases. This CDR3 is 16 amino acids long. The V gene's germline CDR1 is LNHDA and CDR2 SQIVND (reference sequence). V dropped 6 bases and J dropped 0 bases, with 15 bases sitting between them. CDR3 DNA: TGTGCCAGTAGCCTCACAGGGAGATATAGCAATCAGCCCCAGCATTTT. The encoded protein is CASSLTGRYSNQPQHF. Full variable domain (missing parts from reference TRBV19 and TRBJ1-5): DGGITQSPKYLFRKEGQNVTLSCEQNLNHDAMYWYRQDPGQGLRLIYYSQIVNDFQKGDIAEGYSVSREKKESFPLTVTSAQKNPTAFYLCASSLTGRYSNQPQHFGDGTRLSIL.

This sequence joins TRBV7-9 and TRBJ2-7, with TRBD2 identical over 12 bases. Germline assignment: CDR1 SEHNR and CDR2 FQNEAQ (reference sequence). The V gene end was trimmed by 5 bases and the J gene end by 0 bases; junction bases not matched to a gene: 8. This CDR3 comprises 17 residues. In DNA form, the CDR3 reads TGTGCCAGCAGCCGACTAGCGGGAGCCAACAGCTCCTACGAGCAGTACTTC. Its translation: CASSRLAGANSSYEQYF.

V usage is TRBV7-3 and J usage is TRBJ2-2; no clear D gene. Germline CDR1 reads SGHTA; CDR2 reads FQGTGA. The length of the CDR3 is 14 residues. The V gene lost 1 base and the J gene lost 4 bases, with 7 bases spanning the gap. Written as DNA, the CDR3 is TGTGCCAGCAGCTTAAAACCGGGCACCGGGGAGCTGTTTTTT. Amino acid sequence: CASSLKPGTGELFF.

The chain has TRBV28 and TRBJ2-7; TRBD1 aligns across 10 bases. This CDR3 region has 15 residues. CDR1 is MDHEN, CDR2 SYDVKM, per germline. V lost 6 bases, J lost 5 bases, and 10 bases stayed unmatched. CDR3 nucleotide sequence: TGTGCCAGCAGCCGATCTGACAGGGGGCTCGACGAGCAGTACTTC. Translation gives CASSRSDRGLDEQYF. Full variable domain (missing parts from reference TRBV28 and TRBJ2-7): DVKVTQSSRYLVKRTGEKVFLECVQDMDHENMFWYRQDPGLGLRLIYFSYDVKMKEKGDIPEGYSVSREKKERFSLILESASTNQTSMYLCASSRSDRGLDEQYFGPGTRLTVT.

The count of this clone is one. CDR3 bases: TGTGCCAGCAGCATGGAACGGGAAGGCTACACCTTC. This encodes CASSMEREGYTF. This chain joins TRBV28 and TRBJ1-2, with D unclear. Germline-derived CDR1 and CDR2 are MDHEN and SYDVKM. Between the trimmed V and J ends, which lost 6 bases and 8 bases, there was a span of 13 bases. This CDR3 has 12 residues.

J is TRBJ2-1 and V is TRBV9, with TRBD2 matching 9 bases. This CDR3 spans 16 amino acids. CDR1 SGDLS and CDR2 YYNGEE come from the germline V gene. V shed 0 bases and J 4 bases; nucleotides not matched to a gene: 5. In DNA, the CDR3 is TGTGCCAGCAGCGTAGAGGGTAGCGGGAGATACAATGAGCAGTTCTTC. Its protein product is CASSVEGSGRYNEQFF. Using reference TRBV9 and TRBJ2-1 for the parts outside the CDR3, the full variable domain is DSGVTQTPKHLITATGQRVTLRCSPRSGDLSVYWYQQSLDQGLQFLIQYYNGEERAKGNILERFSAQQFPDLHSELNLSSLELGDSALYFCASSVEGSGRYNEQFFGPGTRLTVL.

V usage is TRBV18 and J usage is TRBJ2-7; D is perhaps TRBD1 (6 bases). Trimming took 4 bases from V and 3 from J, leaving 19 bases between them. The CDR3 runs 16 residues. Germline-derived CDR1 and CDR2 are KGHSH and LQKENI. The CDR3 loop is CASSRDGQSRIYEQYF. CDR3 sequence (DNA): TGTGCCAGCTCACGAGACGGACAGAGCCGAATCTACGAGCAGTACTTC.

The genes are TRBV24-1 and TRBJ1-5; 11 nucleotides agree with TRBD1. The CDR3 spans 16 residues. V lost 4 bases and J lost 5; bases outside the gene matches: 6. CDR1 is KGHDR, CDR2 SFDVKD, per germline. The CDR3 is CATSESGQGAYQPQHF. The DNA for the CDR3 is TGTGCCACCAGTGAATCTGGACAGGGGGCATATCAGCCCCAGCATTTT.

The chain couples TRBV27 to TRBJ1-2, with D possibly being TRBD1 (6 bases). Germline V lookup: CDR1 MNHEY, CDR2 SMNVEV (reference sequence). V was shortened by 2 bases and J by 14 bases, with 12 bases between the two germline ends. This CDR3 has 11 amino acids. The CDR3 spells CASSLMGATTF. CDR3 DNA: TGTGCCAGCAGTTTAATGGGGGCTACTACCTTC.

The gene calls are TRBV28 and TRBJ2-7, with a tentative D call TRBD2 (6 bases). There are 13 residues in the CDR3. Germline CDR1 MDHEN, CDR2 SYDVKM. V dropped 7 bases and J dropped 2 bases, with 12 bases sitting between them. The CDR3 protein is CASTGTPPYEQYF. CDR3 bases: TGTGCCAGCACCGGGACTCCGCCCTACGAGCAGTACTTC.